The next 8 T cell receptor beta chains were all read from a single sample in a study of response to subunit inactivated influenza vaccine. TCRdb redid the calling of the RT-PCR reads with MiXCR, one entry per CDR3 protein. The sample carries some 800,000 distinct CDR3 sequences, 21% recorded once. The sample here was PBMCs from blood, taken approximately 5 days after vaccination. These TCRs come from a man aged 50 to 59 who received an inactivated influenza vaccine.

This clonotype was recorded a few times. The V gene is TRBV12-3 or TRBV12-4, the J gene TRBJ1-1; possibly TRBD1 for D (5 bases). Trimming shortened V by 1 base and J by 8 bases, and 8 bases separated the two germline ends. The CDR3 length is 12 residues. The DNA of the CDR3 is TGTGCCAGCAGTTTAGGTGACAGAGAAGCTTTCTTT. Translation gives CASSLGDREAFF.

CDR3 in amino acids: CASSQDLGSLNTGELFF. The DNA for the CDR3 is TGCGCCAGCAGCCAAGACTTGGGGAGCTTAAACACCGGGGAGCTGTTTTTT. The chain employs TRBV4-3 and TRBJ2-2, with D maybe TRBD2 (5 bases). Germline V gives CDR1 LGHNA, CDR2 YSLEER. The length of the CDR3 is 17 residues. Trimming stripped 0 bases from V and 2 bases from J, with 13 bases between.

This clonotype was seen only a few times. This chain links TRBV20-1 with TRBJ2-2; no definite D call. CDR3 length: 14 residues. From germline, CDR1 is DFQATT and CDR2 SNEGSKA (reference sequence). Trimming removed 0 bases from V and 4 bases from J, with 9 bases in between. CDR3 nucleotides: TGCAGTGCTAGAGAGGCCCGTGGCACCGGGGAGCTGTTTTTT. The encoded protein is CSAREARGTGELFF.

The rearrangement links TRBV20-1 to TRBJ2-6; 7 positions match TRBD1. The V and J ends lost 2 bases and 4 bases, in that order; junction bases with no gene match: 5. The CDR3 has 15 amino acids. Germline CDR1 DFQATT, CDR2 SNEGSKA (reference sequence). CDR3 sequence reads: CSARPTGVGANVLTF. The CDR3 DNA sequence: TGCAGTGCTAGACCAACAGGGGTCGGGGCCAACGTCCTGACTTTC.

This clonotype was counted ten times or more. This rearrangement joins TRBV15 to TRBJ1-1; perhaps TRBD1 as D (5 bases). The V gene's germline CDR1 is LNHNV and CDR2 YYDKDF (reference sequence). The CDR3 extends over 14 amino acids. Trimming shortened V by 2 bases and J by 4 bases, and 11 bases separated the two germline ends. The CDR3 sequence is CATSRQGLGTEAFF. For the CDR3, the DNA is TGTGCCACCAGCAGACAGGGTTTGGGCACTGAAGCTTTCTTT.

V gene TRBV12-3 or TRBV12-4 combines with J gene TRBJ2-5; 8 bases line up with TRBD2. The CDR3 covers 15 residues. The V gene end was trimmed by 4 bases and the J gene end by 4 bases; junction bases not matched to a gene: 8. CDR3 bases: TGTGCCAGCAGTTCTCCAGCGGGAGCCATAGAGACCCAGTACTTC. Translation gives CASSSPAGAIETQYF.

In this sample, this clonotype turned up a few times. J is TRBJ2-5 and V is TRBV12-3 or TRBV12-4, with TRBD2 matching 7 bases. CDR3 length equals 16 residues. The V and J ends lost 5 bases and 5 bases, in that order; junction bases with no gene match: 14. The CDR3 region has the DNA TGTGCCAGCAGTCCTCCTCGGGGAGGGATGGGGGAGACCCAGTACTTC. The encoded protein is CASSPPRGGMGETQYF.

The chain is built from TRBV29-1 and TRBJ1-1; no reliable D call. The CDR3 length is 15 residues. The V end lost 3 bases, the J end lost 3 bases, and 17 bases lay between the germline ends. The germline V gene has CDR1 SQVTM and CDR2 ANQGSEA. The CDR3, as DNA: TGCAGCGTTGAGTCGGAACGGGAGATGGACACTGAAGCTTTCTTT. Protein sequence: CSVESEREMDTEAFF.